This TCR beta chain appears in the sequencing data of a study of early T cells in non-severe SARS-CoV-2 infection. One entry per CDR3 protein results from TCRdb running MiXCR on the 5' RACE reads. The repertoire holds some 22,000 distinct CDR3 sequences, with 4.5% to 5% as singletons. Trimming removed 8 bases from V and 7 bases from J; junction bases left unmatched: 10. This CDR3 is built from 14 residues. The germline gives CDR1 MNHEY, CDR2 SVGEGT. This clonotype was counted many times. Material for sequencing was whole blood. The clonotype was recovered from an adult who was a healthcare worker with PCR-confirmed SARS-CoV-2 infection or an uninfected control (not recorded which). The J gene is TRBJ2-1, the V gene TRBV6-2 or TRBV6-3; 8 positions agree with TRBD2. The CDR3 region has the DNA TGTGCCAGCCTAATAGCGGGGAACTCGAATGAGCAGTTCTTC. Its translation: CASLIAGNSNEQFF.